The 15 T cell receptor beta chains in this list originate from one sample, sequenced in a study of T cell repertoires in cytomegalovirus infection. MiXCR, applied by TCRdb to the reads, yields one record per CDR3 protein. The data show around 750,000 distinct CDR3 sequences, approximately 32% seen once. Antigens of these TCRs are unknown. The sample here was cultured CD8+ T cells from PBMCs, taken from culture after CMV antigen stimulation. These receptors all stem from a human donor in good health (CMV status not recorded). Some clones in this sample may be carry-over from other donors' samples.

V is TRBV7-9 and J is TRBJ2-7; TRBD1 agrees at 10 bases. CDR3 size: 16 residues. Germline assignment: CDR1 SEHNR and CDR2 FQNEAQ (reference sequence). Unmatched junction bases numbered 14, after V lost 5 bases and J lost 7 bases. For the CDR3, the DNA is TGTGCCAGCAGCGTGTCTAGACAGGGGGCCTTCTGGGAGCAGTACGTC. Residues: CASSVSRQGAFWEQYV.

Details on this clonotype: A read error may account for a junction end that differs from germline. The chain recombines TRBV4-1 with TRBJ1-2; no clear D. The germline gives CDR1 MGHRA, CDR2 YSYEKL. The CDR3 has 15 residues. CDR3 coding DNA: TGCGCCAGAAGCCAAGAATCGTCAGCTCGGCGTGGCTACACCTTC. Translated: CARSQESSARRGYTF.

The V call is TRBV2, the J call TRBJ2-7; D is uncertain. The CDR3 extends over 12 amino acids. V gave up 7 bases and J gave up 3 bases, with 10 bases separating them. Germline V lookup: CDR1 SNHLY, CDR2 FYNNEI. CDR3 nucleotides: TGTGCCAGCAAGGGCACAATCTACGAGCAGTACTTC. This translates into CASKGTIYEQYF.

The J gene is TRBJ1-1, the V gene TRBV7-9; D remains ambiguous. Per germline, CDR1 SEHNR and CDR2 FQNEAQ (reference sequence). The CDR3 length is 15 residues. V was cut by 3 bases and J by 3 bases, with 14 bases left in between. CDR3 DNA sequence: TGTGCCAGCAGCTTTCCCCCGCTTGGGGACACTGAAGCTTTCTTT. Its translation is CASSFPPLGDTEAFF.

This clonotype was recorded a few times. V gene TRBV4-3 combines with J gene TRBJ2-3, with D perhaps assigned TRBD1 or TRBD2 (5 bases each). V gave up 1 base and J gave up 6 bases, with 20 bases separating them. CDR1 is LGHNA and CDR2 is YSLEER in the germline V gene. The CDR3 extends over 17 amino acids. This CDR3 is CASSQGQNPGPADTQYF. The CDR3 bases are TGCGCCAGCAGCCAAGGTCAGAATCCGGGGCCCGCGGATACGCAGTATTTT.

V is TRBV6-1 and J is TRBJ2-2, with D unclear. CDR1 is MNHNS and CDR2 is SASEGT in the germline V gene. The CDR3 runs 16 residues. Trimming cost V 6 bases and J 2 bases, with 16 bases left between them. CDR3 nucleotides: TGTGCCAGCAGCTCTCCTTGGGGTCTCAACACCGGGGAGCTGTTTTTT. This sequence encodes CASSSPWGLNTGELFF.

The gene calls are TRBV3-1 and TRBJ2-1; TRBD1 might be the D (5 bases). The CDR3 loop spans 11 amino acids. Germline assignment: CDR1 LGHDT and CDR2 YNNKEL (reference sequence). Trimming left V 8 bases short and J 6 bases short, with 8 bases between. CDR3 sequence (DNA): TGTGCCAGCGGACATGGCAATGAGCAGTTCTTC. Residues: CASGHGNEQFF.

This clonotype was seen a single time. The chain has TRBV6-1 and TRBJ2-2, with D possibly being TRBD2 (6 bases). The CDR3 consists of 13 residues. V gave up 7 bases and J gave up 6 bases, with 12 bases separating them. Germline V gives CDR1 MNHNS, CDR2 SASEGT. CDR3 in amino acids: CASTNGGPGELFF. Written as DNA, the CDR3 is TGTGCCAGCACCAACGGGGGACCCGGGGAGCTGTTTTTT.

This clonotype was recorded a few times. The gene calls are TRBV12-3 or TRBV12-4 and TRBJ2-7; D remains ambiguous. Trimming shortened V by 3 bases and J by 2 bases, and 8 bases separated the two germline ends. This CDR3 is built from 13 residues. For the CDR3, the DNA is TGTGCCAGCAGTTTCGACCTGACCTACGAGCAGTACTTC. Encoded protein: CASSFDLTYEQYF.

The count of this clonotype is one. The chain combines TRBV12-3 or TRBV12-4 with TRBJ2-3; TRBD1 matches 7 bases. This CDR3 contains 14 residues. With 5 bases clipped from V and 5 bases from J, the junction kept 7 bases outside the gene matches. CDR3: CASSPRQGLDTQYF. The CDR3 coding sequence is TGTGCCAGCAGTCCGCGACAGGGTCTAGATACGCAGTATTTT.

The chain combines TRBV10-2 with TRBJ2-1; D uncertain. Trimming pared 0 bases from V and 2 bases from J, leaving 8 bases between. The CDR3 runs to 15 residues. In germline, CDR1 is WSHSY, CDR2 SAAADI. This CDR3 is CASSESGTPYNEQFF. In nucleotides, the CDR3 is TGCGCCAGCAGTGAGTCGGGAACCCCCTACAATGAGCAGTTCTTC.

The table lists this clonotype with a few counts. This chain links TRBV5-1 with TRBJ1-1; D is possibly TRBD1 (6 bases). This CDR3 has 15 residues. V lost 2 bases to trimming and J lost 1 base, with 12 bases between them. Germline CDR1 SGHRS, CDR2 YFSETQ. This CDR3 is CASSFTRGRNTEAFF. In DNA, the CDR3 is TGCGCCAGCAGCTTTACCAGGGGAAGGAACACTGAAGCTTTCTTT.

On this clonotype: A much larger clonotype is one base distant, so this may be a read error. The genes are TRBV7-6 and TRBJ1-4, with unresolved D. The CDR3 is made up of 15 amino acids. CDR1 is SGHVS and CDR2 is FNYEAQ in the germline V gene. CDR3 nucleotide sequence: TGTGCCAACAGCTCGACACCTGCAACTAATGAAAAACTGTTTTTT. Translation gives CANSSTPATNEKLFF.

This sequence joins TRBV4-2 and TRBJ1-1, with 10 bases identical to TRBD1. This CDR3 region has 15 residues. The germline V gene encodes CDR1 LGHNA and CDR2 YNFKEQ. Trimming took 0 bases from V and 5 from J; bases not matched to a gene: 3. The DNA for the CDR3 is TGTGCCAGCAGCCAAGATGGGACAGGGGTGACTGAAGCTTTCTTT. Its protein product is CASSQDGTGVTEAFF.

In this sample, this clonotype turned up a few times. The chain couples TRBV4-1 to TRBJ1-1; 7 bases line up with TRBD1. CDR3 length: 15 residues. Germline loops: CDR1 MGHRA, CDR2 YSYEKL. V shed 3 bases, J shed 7 bases, and the junction held 11 bases outside the gene matches. The CDR3 nucleotides read TGCGCCAGCAGCCAGTTCCCACAGGGGAGGGGTGAAGCTTTCTTT. Encoded protein: CASSQFPQGRGEAFF.